This T cell receptor beta chain was retrieved from a study of neurological immune-mediated disorders. This clonotype was found many times. PBMCs stored at -80 C, numbering 2 million, were the origin of the unsorted libraries. The authors produced cDNA by 5'RACE using 10-nucleotide random UMIs. TCRdb redid the calling of the 5' RACE reads with MiXCR, one entry per CDR3 protein. The sample has 80,000 or so distinct CDR3 sequences; roughly 9.5% are singletons. Germline V CDR1 and CDR2: SGHRS, YFSETQ. The CDR3 has 18 residues. The junction had 14 bases not matched to a gene; V was cut back by 1 base and J by 5 bases.

Source material: PBMCs. This sequence was found in a man in his fifties or sixties in good health. This chain uses TRBV5-1 with TRBJ2-2; TRBD1 agrees at 7 bases. CDR3 DNA: TGCGCCAGCAGCTTGTCCGCTGGGACCAGGGGGAGTACCGGGGAGCTGTTTTTT. This gives the protein CASSLSAGTRGSTGELFF.